The 25 T cell receptor beta chains presented below share a single source sample, sequenced in a study of technical replicates of blood from several donors. TCRdb's table, derived via immunoSEQ multiplex PCR, lists solely in-frame clones and lacks some. The sample has about 83,000 clones; around 96% are singletons. Sequenced sample: T cells isolated from PBMCs. The receptors come from a human donor in good health.

This clone was counted a single time. The CDR3 DNA is TGTGCCAGCAGCTTACTGCGGGGCTTGAACACTGAAGCTTTCTTT. As protein: CASSLLRGLNTEAFF. This chain uses TRBV11-3 with TRBJ1-1; D is possibly TRBD1 (5 bases). Germline assignment: CDR1 SGHNT and CDR2 YENEEA. V shed 2 bases and J shed 0 bases, with 10 bases lying between them. This CDR3 is built from 15 residues.

This sequence joins TRBV19 and TRBJ2-1; TRBD1 is a possible D gene (5 bases). CDR3 length: 13 residues. Trimming removed 1 base at V and 10 bases at J, with 11 bases between. Germline lookup yields CDR1 LNHDA and CDR2 SQIVND (reference sequence). The CDR3 DNA follows: TGTGCCAGTAGTATAGGTACAGGATACGAGCAGTTCTTC. It is translated as CASSIGTGYEQFF. The variable domain in full, with the rest retrieved from reference TRBV19 and TRBJ2-1, is DGGITQSPKYLFRKEGQNVTLSCEQNLNHDAMYWYRQDPGQGLRLIYYSQIVNDFQKGDIAEGYSVSREKKESFPLTVTSAQKNPTAFYLCASSIGTGYEQFFGPGTRLTVL.

This chain joins TRBV28 and TRBJ2-4, with TRBD1 as a possible D gene (5 bases). In germline, CDR1 is MDHEN, CDR2 SYDVKM. Between the trimmed V and J ends, which lost 2 bases and 4 bases, there was a span of 9 bases. The CDR3 extends over 14 amino acids. CDR3 region: CASSLIYRKNIQYF. CDR3 DNA: TGTGCCAGCAGTTTAATATACAGGAAAAACATTCAGTACTTC.

The rearrangement joins TRBV30 to TRBJ1-2, with D unresolved. CDR1 and CDR2 from the germline V gene are GTSNPN and SVGIG (reference sequence). V dropped 0 bases and J dropped 2 bases, with 13 bases sitting between them. The CDR3 runs to 15 residues. CDR3 protein: CAWSVPSTVNYGYTF. The DNA of the CDR3 is TGTGCCTGGAGTGTACCTTCCACTGTGAACTATGGCTACACCTTC.

The genes are TRBV4-1 and TRBJ2-5; D is uncertain. The CDR3 spans 11 residues. The germline CDR1 and CDR2 sequences are MGHRA and YSYEKL. V dropped 5 bases and J dropped 3 bases, with 4 bases sitting between them. Here the CDR3 reads CASSYKETQYF. CDR3 DNA sequence: TGCGCCAGCAGCTACAAAGAGACCCAGTACTTC.

The chain recombines TRBV7-9 with TRBJ1-2; D might be TRBD1 (6 bases). CDR3 length: 14 residues. Looked up from germline, CDR1 is SEHNR and CDR2 is FQNEAQ (reference sequence). Trimming stripped 5 bases from V and 8 bases from J, with 18 bases between. The chain's CDR3 is CASSEGQFSGGYTF. The DNA for the CDR3 is TGTGCCAGCAGCGAAGGACAGTTCTCAGGCGGCTACACCTTC. Complete variable domain (other parts from reference TRBV7-9 and TRBJ1-2): DTGVSQNPRHKITKRGQNVTFRCDPISEHNRLYWYRQTLGQGPEFLTYFQNEAQLEKSRLLSDRFSAERPKGSFSTLEIQRTEQGDSAMYLCASSEGQFSGGYTFGSGTRLTVV.

The rearrangement joins TRBV5-6 to TRBJ2-6; D is possibly TRBD2 (5 bases). V was shortened by 4 bases and J by 0 bases, with 8 bases between the two germline ends. CDR3 length equals 15 residues. Germline V lookup: CDR1 SGHDT, CDR2 YYEEEE. CDR3 nucleotide sequence: TGTGCCAGCAGCCCCGCGGGCTCTGGGGCCAACGTCCTGACTTTC. This translates into CASSPAGSGANVLTF.

The rearrangement joins TRBV7-2 to TRBJ2-2; 9 bases fit TRBD2. The CDR3 spans 15 residues. V trimming: 6 bases; J trimming: 1 base; junction bases outside the gene matches: 3. Germline V gene sequence: CDR1 SGHTA, CDR2 FQGNSA. CDR3 nucleotides: TGTGCCAGCAGGCTAGCGGGGAGGAACACCGGGGAGCTGTTTTTT. It codes for CASRLAGRNTGELFF.

CDR3 nucleotides: TGTGCCAGCAAAACCAGGGTGGGTGAAAAACTGTTTTTT. Protein: CASKTRVGEKLFF. The V and J genes are TRBV28 and TRBJ1-4, with D possibly matching TRBD1 (5 bases). The germline V gene has CDR1 MDHEN and CDR2 SYDVKM. The CDR3 spans 13 residues. Trimming cost V 7 bases and J 7 bases, with 13 bases left between them.

The chain has TRBV9 and TRBJ1-1, with TRBD1 matching over 7 bases. CDR3 size: 16 residues. Unmatched junction bases numbered 12, after V lost 3 bases and J lost 4 bases. Germline V gives CDR1 SGDLS, CDR2 YYNGEE. The CDR3 nucleotides read TGTGCCAGCAGCGAGGCCTCGACAGGGTACCTCACTGAAGCTTTCTTT. Amino acid sequence: CASSEASTGYLTEAFF.

The chain is built from TRBV19 and TRBJ2-5; 13 bases align to TRBD2. The trim removed 7 bases at V and 4 bases at J, leaving 6 bases unmatched. Looked up from germline, CDR1 is LNHDA and CDR2 is SQIVND (reference sequence). CDR3 length: 15 residues. The CDR3 nucleotides read TGTGCCAGTATGGGGACTAGCGGGGCCCTAGAGACCCAGTACTTC. The encoded protein is CASMGTSGALETQYF. The full variable domain, in which reference TRBV19 and TRBJ2-5 provide the parts outside the CDR3, is DGGITQSPKYLFRKEGQNVTLSCEQNLNHDAMYWYRQDPGQGLRLIYYSQIVNDFQKGDIAEGYSVSREKKESFPLTVTSAQKNPTAFYLCASMGTSGALETQYFGPGTRLLVL.

The V gene is TRBV28, the J gene TRBJ1-6; D not certain. The CDR3 runs to 12 residues. V lost 5 bases and J 8 bases, leaving 7 bases between the germline ends. Germline lookup yields CDR1 MDHEN and CDR2 SYDVKM. DNA of the CDR3: TGTGCCAGCAGTCCAACTTATTCACCCCTCCACTTT. Protein: CASSPTYSPLHF. The variable domain in full, completed from reference TRBV28 and TRBJ1-6, reads DVKVTQSSRYLVKRTGEKVFLECVQDMDHENMFWYRQDPGLGLRLIYFSYDVKMKEKGDIPEGYSVSREKKERFSLILESASTNQTSMYLCASSPTYSPLHFGNGTRLTVT.

The rearrangement uses TRBV6-5 and TRBJ2-1; possible D gene TRBD2, 6 bases. Germline-derived CDR1 and CDR2 are MNHEY and SVGAGI. The ends were cut back, 8 bases at V and 3 bases at J, with 8 bases in the middle. This CDR3 spans 12 amino acids. CDR3: CASGGIYNEQFF. CDR3 bases: TGTGCCAGCGGCGGGATCTACAATGAGCAGTTCTTC.

This rearrangement joins TRBV7-9 to TRBJ2-1; TRBD2 agrees at 7 bases. Germline loops: CDR1 SEHNR, CDR2 FQNEAQ (reference sequence). V lost 1 base to trimming and J lost 6 bases; unmatched junction nucleotides: 6. The CDR3 length is 15 residues. Here the CDR3 DNA reads TGTGCCAGCAGCTTAGTCATCCTAGCGGCCAATGAGCAGTTCTTC. This translates into CASSLVILAANEQFF.

This rearrangement joins TRBV2 to TRBJ2-5; perhaps TRBD2 as D (5 bases). CDR1 and CDR2 (germline): SNHLY, FYNNEI. V was trimmed by 6 bases and J by 4 bases, leaving 21 bases between them. This CDR3 contains 16 residues. The CDR3: CASRARRTEASETQYF. CDR3 coding DNA: TGTGCCAGCAGGGCAAGACGGACGGAGGCGTCAGAGACCCAGTACTTC.

This clone appeared a few times. The V and J genes are TRBV6-1 and TRBJ1-2, with D tentatively TRBD1 (5 bases). V lost 5 bases and J 4 bases, leaving 8 bases between the germline ends. Germline CDR1 is MNHNS and CDR2 is SASEGT. The CDR3 loop spans 12 amino acids. CDR3 coding DNA: TGTGCCAGCAGTCAGGGCCCCTATGGCTACACCTTC. It translates to CASSQGPYGYTF.

The chain employs TRBV2 and TRBJ1-1; 7 bases map to TRBD1. Germline CDR1 and CDR2: SNHLY and FYNNEI. Losses at the gene ends were 8 bases for V and 3 bases for J; bases not matched to a gene: 6. This CDR3 spans 13 amino acids. The CDR3 coding sequence is TGTGCCAGCCTCCCAACAGGGGACACTGAAGCTTTCTTT. Encoded protein: CASLPTGDTEAFF.

V gene TRBV15 combines with J gene TRBJ2-2; unclear D gene. This CDR3 is built from 12 residues. Germline V gene lookup returns CDR1 LNHNV and CDR2 YYDKDF (reference sequence). Trimming removed 8 bases at V and 1 base at J, with 5 bases between. The CDR3 DNA reads as TGTGCCACCGAGGAGAACACCGGGGAGCTGTTTTTT. Translated, it gives CATEENTGELFF.

The CDR3 nucleotides are TGTGCCATCAGTGCCCTTCAAGGGGTGACAGGGGTAAGGTACAATGAGCAGTTCTTC. It is translated as CAISALQGVTGVRYNEQFF. This chain uses TRBV10-3 with TRBJ2-1, with 8 bases lining up with TRBD1. The CDR3 runs 19 residues. The germline V gene has CDR1 ENHRY and CDR2 SYGVKD. V shed 4 bases, J shed 4 bases, and the junction held 18 bases outside the gene matches.

DNA of the CDR3: TGTGCCAGCAGTCCCGGGACAGGGACGCGTTCACCCCTCCACTTT. This codes for CASSPGTGTRSPLHF. The V call is TRBV27, the J call TRBJ1-6; 9 bases are a match to TRBD1. The germline V gene encodes CDR1 MNHEY and CDR2 SMNVEV (reference sequence). The CDR3 spans 15 residues. V was pared by 5 bases and J by 9 bases, with 8 bases of the junction left unmatched.

The chain has TRBV11-2 and TRBJ2-3, with a weak D call TRBD2 (6 bases). From germline, CDR1 is SGHAT and CDR2 FQNNGV. The CDR3 totals 14 residues. Trimming removed 0 bases from V and 8 bases from J, with 12 bases in between. The CDR3 sequence: CASSLDRIAVTQYF. CDR3 DNA: TGTGCCAGCAGCTTAGACAGGATAGCGGTTACGCAGTATTTT.

The V gene is TRBV13, the J gene TRBJ1-3; D may be TRBD1 (6 bases). V lost 4 bases to trimming and J lost 4 bases, with 14 bases between them. This CDR3 region has 15 residues. Germline V gene sequence: CDR1 PRHDT, CDR2 FYEKMQ (reference sequence). The CDR3 is CASSSAGVRGNTIYF. The CDR3 nucleotides read TGTGCCAGCAGCTCGGCAGGGGTACGAGGAAACACCATATATTTT.

The rearrangement links TRBV30 to TRBJ2-2; D might be TRBD1 (6 bases). The V end was cut by 5 bases, the J end by 7 bases, with 11 bases between. CDR3 length: 12 amino acids. Germline V gives CDR1 GTSNPN, CDR2 SVGIG (reference sequence). DNA for the CDR3: TGTGCCTGGGATTTACAGGGCGGGGAGCTGTTTTTT. Encoded protein: CAWDLQGGELFF.

The chain uses TRBV29-1 and TRBJ2-7; 8 nucleotides line up with TRBD2. The CDR3 totals 13 residues. J gave up 1 base and V 7 bases, and 6 bases lay outside the gene matches. Germline V lookup: CDR1 SQVTM, CDR2 ANQGSEA. CDR3 amino acids: CSAAGGASYEQYF. Here the CDR3 DNA reads TGCAGCGCCGCGGGGGGCGCTTCCTACGAGCAGTACTTC.

This chain links TRBV28 with TRBJ1-2, with D maybe TRBD1 (6 bases). The germline gives CDR1 MDHEN, CDR2 SYDVKM. The V end was cut by 2 bases, the J end by 6 bases, with 10 bases between. This CDR3 region has 13 residues. The CDR3 region has the DNA TGTGCCAGCAGTTTAGCAGGGGCGAATGGCTACACCTTC. Protein: CASSLAGANGYTF.